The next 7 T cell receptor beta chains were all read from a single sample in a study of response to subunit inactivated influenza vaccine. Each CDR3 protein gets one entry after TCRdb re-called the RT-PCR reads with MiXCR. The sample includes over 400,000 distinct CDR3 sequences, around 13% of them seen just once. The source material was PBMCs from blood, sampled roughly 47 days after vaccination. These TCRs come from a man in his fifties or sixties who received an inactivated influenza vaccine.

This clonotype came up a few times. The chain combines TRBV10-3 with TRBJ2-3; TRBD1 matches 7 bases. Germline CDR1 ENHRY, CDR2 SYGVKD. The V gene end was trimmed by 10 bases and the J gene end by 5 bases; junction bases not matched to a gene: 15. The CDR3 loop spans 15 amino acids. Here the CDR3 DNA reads TGTGCCAGCCGAACCGGGACAGAACGAGGAGATACGCAGTATTTT. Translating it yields CASRTGTERGDTQYF.

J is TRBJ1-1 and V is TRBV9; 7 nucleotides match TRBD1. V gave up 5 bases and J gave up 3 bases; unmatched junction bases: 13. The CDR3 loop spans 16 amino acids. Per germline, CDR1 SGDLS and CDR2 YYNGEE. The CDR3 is CASSDPRQGTDTEAFF. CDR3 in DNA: TGTGCCAGCAGTGATCCCCGACAGGGTACGGACACTGAAGCTTTCTTT.

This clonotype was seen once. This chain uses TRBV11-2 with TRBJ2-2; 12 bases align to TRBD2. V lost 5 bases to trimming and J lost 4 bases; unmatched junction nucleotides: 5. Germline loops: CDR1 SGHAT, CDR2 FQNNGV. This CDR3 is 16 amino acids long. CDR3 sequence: CASSRLAGEFTGELFF. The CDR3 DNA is TGTGCCAGCAGCCGACTAGCGGGGGAGTTCACCGGGGAGCTGTTTTTT.

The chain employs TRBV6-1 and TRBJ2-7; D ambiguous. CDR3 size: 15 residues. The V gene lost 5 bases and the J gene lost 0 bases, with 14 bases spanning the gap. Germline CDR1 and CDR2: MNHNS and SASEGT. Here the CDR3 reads CASSPDGVGSYEQYF. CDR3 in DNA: TGTGCCAGCAGTCCCGATGGGGTGGGCTCCTACGAGCAGTACTTC.

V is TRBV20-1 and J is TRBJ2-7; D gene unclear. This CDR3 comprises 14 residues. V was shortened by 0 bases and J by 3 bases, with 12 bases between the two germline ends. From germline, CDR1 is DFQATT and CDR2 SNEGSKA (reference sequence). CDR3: CSARDGDIIYEQYF. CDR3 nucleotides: TGCAGTGCTAGAGATGGCGACATTATCTACGAGCAGTACTTC.

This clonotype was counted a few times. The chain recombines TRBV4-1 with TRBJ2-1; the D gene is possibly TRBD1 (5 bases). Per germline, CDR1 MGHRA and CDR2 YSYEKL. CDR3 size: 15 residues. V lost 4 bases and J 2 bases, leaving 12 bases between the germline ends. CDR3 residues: CASSPTPGPYNEQFF. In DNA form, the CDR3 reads TGCGCCAGCAGCCCGACCCCAGGGCCCTACAATGAGCAGTTCTTC.

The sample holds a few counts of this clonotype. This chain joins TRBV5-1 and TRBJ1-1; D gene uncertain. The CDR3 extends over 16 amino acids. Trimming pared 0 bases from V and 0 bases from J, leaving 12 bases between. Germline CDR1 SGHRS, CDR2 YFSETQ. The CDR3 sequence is CASSLVSGTMNTEAFF. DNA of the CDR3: TGCGCCAGCAGCTTGGTGTCAGGAACCATGAACACTGAAGCTTTCTTT.